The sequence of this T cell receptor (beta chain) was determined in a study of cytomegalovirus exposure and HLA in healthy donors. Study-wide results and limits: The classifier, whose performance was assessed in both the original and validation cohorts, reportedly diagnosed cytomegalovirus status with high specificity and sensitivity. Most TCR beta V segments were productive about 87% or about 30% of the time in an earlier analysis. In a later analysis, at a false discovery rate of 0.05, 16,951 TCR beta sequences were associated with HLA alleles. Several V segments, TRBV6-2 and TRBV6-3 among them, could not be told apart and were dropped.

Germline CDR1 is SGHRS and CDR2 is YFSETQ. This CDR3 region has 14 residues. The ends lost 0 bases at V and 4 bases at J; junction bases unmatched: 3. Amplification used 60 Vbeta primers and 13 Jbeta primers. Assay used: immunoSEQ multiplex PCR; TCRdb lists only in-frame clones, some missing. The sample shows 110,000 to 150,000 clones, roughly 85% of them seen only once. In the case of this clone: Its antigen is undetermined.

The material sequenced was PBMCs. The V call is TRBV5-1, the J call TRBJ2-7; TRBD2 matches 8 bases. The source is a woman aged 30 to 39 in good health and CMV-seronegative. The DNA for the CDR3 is TGCGCCAGCAGCTTGGCGGGAGGGTTTTACGAGCAGTACTTC. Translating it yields CASSLAGGFYEQYF.